This paragraph covers one TCR beta chain sequence. Its antigen is unidentified. TCRdb keeps only in-frame clones here, not all; method: immunoSEQ multiplex PCR. The top ten hold about 0.2% of the sample, which has tens of thousands of clones, roughly 89% seen once. The data belong to a study of OX40 agonist ivuxolimab in advanced cancers. Germline lookup yields CDR1 SGHNT and CDR2 YYREEE (reference sequence). Losses at the gene ends were 0 bases for V and 5 bases for J; bases not matched to a gene: 15. The CDR3 sequence is 18 residues long. Study-wide results and caveats: Some patients who did not respond also had low normalized T-cell clonal expansion.

This chain uses TRBV5-4 with TRBJ2-7, with 9 bases matching TRBD2. This TCR derives from an adult with an advanced solid tumor such as melanoma, head and neck, liver or kidney cancer. This material consisted of CD4+ or CD8+ T cells sorted from blood, taken in a trial of the OX40 agonist ivuxolimab. The CDR3 sequence: CASSLDAGVGREGDEQYF. For the CDR3, the DNA is TGTGCCAGCAGCTTGGATGCGGGAGTCGGGCGGGAGGGCGACGAGCAGTACTTC.